This T cell receptor (beta chain) was recovered during a study of T cell responses to AZD1222 COVID-19 vaccine (dated by TCRdb to the early 2020s). In terms of the full investigation: AZD1222 recipients whose second dose came at about 4 weeks and those whose second dose came at about 12 weeks were combined into one group, since spike-specific TCR depth and breadth did not differ between the two schedules. TCR sequencing was performed for 233 trial participants, of whom roughly 200 were given two doses of AZD1222 and 26 were given two doses of MenACWY control vaccine. Trial participants were enrolled by age into subgroups of 18-55, 56-69 and 70-plus years, and about 150, 27 and 61 TCR-sequenced participants, respectively, were included in these subgroups.

Study-wide findings and limitations: A significant rise in spike-specific TCR breadth and depth was observed after two AZD1222 doses relative to day 0 and relative to MenACWY recipients. Reportedly, close to half of the unique spike-specific TCRs recognized epitopes lying outside the regions that are mutated in the B.1.351 and B.1.1.7 variants. Most participants were white British and females outnumbered males, and the authors suggested that clonal diversity may have been underestimated. Conclusions about previously exposed vaccinees were limited because only 5 or 6 AZD1222 recipients were SARS-CoV-2 seropositive at baseline. The whole spike protein was spanned by vaccine-associated CD4 TCRs, and dominant responses were seen in regions 160-218 and 743-854. Because no samples from the day 14 peak response were available, repertoires could be characterized only after the peak T cell response. In the small 56-69-year group, the increase in depth fell short of significance, most likely because of low power.

A note on this clone: It has no known antigen specificity. No clone much larger than this one lies a single base away; base qualities are absent.

The time point label here, explained by the study, means: baseline before first vaccination. The vaccinee samples were drawn from two UK trials, COV001 and COV002, one of which was a single-blind randomized controlled phase 2/3 trial testing AZD1222 (ChAdOx1 nCoV-19) in healthy adults. For TCRbeta chain sequencing, PBMC samples were collected from trial participants at day 0 and at day 28 after the second dose. The CDR3 regions of human TCRbeta chains were analyzed by immunosequencing. On the study's bioinformatics: Repertoire TCRs were checked for matches against a reference library of SARS-CoV-2-specific TCRs that had been generated using the MIRA antigen-specificity platform. Breadth was defined as the fraction of unique TCRs that were SARS-CoV-2-associated. Depth was defined as the fraction of total T cells that were SARS-CoV-2-associated. Using the MIRA data, each spike-specific TCR was mapped to the spike region that the TCR reacts to and placed in a CD4 or CD8 class. Log10-transformed breadth and depth values were compared by one-way ANOVA with Sidak's multiple comparisons tests. TCRdb obtained this table from immuneACCESS and retained in-frame rearrangements with V and J assigned. These tables miss some clones; where compared with another copy, unresolved V genes account for less than half of the shortfall, and the remainder is unexplained. D and trimming come from the DNA, and the V and J calls and clone size come from that table. A total of 95,000 to 150,000 clones appear in this sample, around 87% of them only once. About 3% of the sample is held by the ten biggest clonotypes.

Trimming removed 0 bases from V and 5 bases from J, leaving 11 bases between the germline ends. Measured from the cysteine to the phenylalanine, the CDR3 is 14 residues long. Here the CDR3 DNA is all that survives: 42 bases in frame from base 1. Reading the germline V gene gives CDR1 MRHNA and CDR2 SNTAGT. The chain uses TRBV6-4 and TRBJ2-7, with a tentative D gene TRBD1 over 5 matching bases. The sample in question was peripheral blood, obtained on day 0 of AZD1222 vaccination. This TCR was recovered from an adult in good health. The nucleotides are TGTGCCAGCAGTGACTCGCCAGGGTCGGACGAGCAGTACTTC. The encoded protein is CASSDSPGSDEQYF.